This T cell receptor beta chain was sequenced during a study of shared clonotypes between healthy human individuals. Study-level points and caveats: Expectations were that clonotype sharing among donors would be affected by sequencing depth.

As defined, naive CD8 cells were CD45RO-negative and positively selected for CCR7, with terminally differentiated effector memory CD45RA+ cells excluded. Every contributor of samples was a Caucasian grown-up residing in Nashville, Tennessee. The authors distributed each subset's genomic DNA evenly over several immunoSEQ plates. Profiling relied on immunoSEQ multiplex PCR, and the TCRdb table lists in-frame clones only, not all of them. The table includes about 2.1 million clones, around 95% detected once. As to this clone: Its antigen is undetermined.

The sequence derives from a man aged 18 to 30 in good health. Some clones in this sample may be carry-over from other donors' samples. Sequences were obtained from naive CD8+ T cells from PBMCs.

CDR3 protein: CASTLAGGPTGTQYF. CDR3 bases: TGTGCCAGCACACTAGCGGGAGGGCCCACGGGGACCCAGTACTTC. The rearrangement uses TRBV28 and TRBJ2-5; 13 nucleotides line up with TRBD2. The CDR3 runs 15 residues. Germline V lookup: CDR1 MDHEN, CDR2 SYDVKM. V trimming: 7 bases; J trimming: 7 bases; junction bases outside the gene matches: 9.